Below, one T cell receptor (beta chain) is given with its context. It lacks a known antigen. Base quality data are lacking; no much larger clone is found one base away. The receptor library was made with the immunoSEQ multiplex PCR assay. For the multiplex PCR, a mixture combining 60 forward primers for TCR Vbeta segments and 13 reverse primers for TCR Jbeta segments was used. Amplification of the CDR3 region of rearranged TCR beta genes was performed with a multiplex PCR assay on genomic DNA. The amplified TCR beta libraries were sequenced on the Illumina HiSeq System as 87-base-pair reads. In the authors' own workflow: In a later analysis, around 80 million unique TCR beta chains were counted across the 500 to 700 repertoires, and approximately 11 million of these chains were shared by at least two donors. A nearest-neighbor algorithm error-corrected the raw reads and collapsed the reads into unique sequences, merging closely related sequences to remove PCR and sequencing errors. CDR3 sequences were aligned to IMGT reference sequences to assign V, D and J gene segments. Each retained sequence needed at least a six-nucleotide match to both a V gene segment and a J gene segment. Rearrangements were called productive when the CDR3 lacked stop codons and stayed in frame with V and J; all others were non-productive. CDR3 was defined according to IMGT convention as the region running from the second conserved V-encoded cysteine to the conserved J-encoded phenylalanine. In an earlier analysis of 500 to 650 of the donors, sequences lacking an unambiguous match to a single V gene segment were excluded. In an earlier analysis of several hundred of the donors, V segments were called functional above 56.7% productive rearrangements and were called segregating when the between-donor standard deviation exceeded 5%. To diagnose cytomegalovirus status from the catalog of TCR beta chain sequences, a statistical classification framework was built. A later analysis assigned V and J genes by comparing TCR nucleotide sequences with IMGT/GENE-DB human TR gene sequences. A later analysis assigned CDR3 sequences and most-parsimonious VDJ recombination scenarios with the TCRdist pipeline. In a later analysis, each TCR beta chain was defined by its CDR3 amino acid sequence together with its V-gene family, and reads lacking a unique V-gene family were excluded. As a way to deal with suspected cross-contamination and a sequencing artifact, a later analysis dropped 450 to 700 nucleotide sequences that were highly shared and had low generation probability. For each public chain, a later analysis derived a clonal expansion index from normalized ranks of inferred template counts within each repertoire. Generation probabilities in a later analysis came from a VDJ recombination model fitted to out-of-frame rearrangements, and those results were checked against IGoR. In a later analysis, TCR-TCR, TCR-HLA and TCR-CMV co-occurrence was scored with hypergeometric tests, and a repertoire-size bias correction was applied to TCR pairs. To estimate false discovery rates, a later analysis permuted the HLA or CMV assignments 20 times. In a later analysis, co-occurring TCRs were grouped with DBSCAN, and TCRdist sequence similarity was added when clustering was performed within HLA-allele-positive subsets. Repertoires with fewer than 30,000 or more than 120,000 public chains were left out of co-occurrence clustering, as were roughly five repertoires with anomalous nucleotide sharing. The table comes from immuneACCESS by way of TCRdb, which keeps in-frame sequences with V and J called. Part of the clones is missing from these tables; in studies checked, under half for an unresolved V gene and the rest for unknown reasons. The V and J calls and the clone size are those of that table, but D and trimming were determined from the DNA. The sample yields approximately 150,000 clones; 76% were counted once. The ten largest clonotypes hold under 2% of the sample.

This entry is derived from a study of cytomegalovirus exposure and HLA in healthy donors (dated by TCRdb to between 2016 and 2019). As for the study more broadly: An earlier analysis of roughly 630 of the donors reported 250 to 300 Gb of sequence data and some 120 million unique TCR beta sequences from roughly 200 million T cells. In a later genetic analysis, genome-wide SNP genotypes for 398 of the 666 donors were used, and that subset was treated as a discovery cohort. Every repertoire in the discovery cohort had been generated on one and the same sequencing platform. In a later analysis, previously published TCR beta repertoires from about 640 donors were re-analyzed and high-resolution HLA genotyping was added so that TCR occurrence patterns could be studied. The later analysis used no new phenotypic data to find candidate immune exposures, relying instead on TCR beta sequences and their occurrence across donors. A separate validation cohort of approximately 130 different subjects was used in addition to the approximately 700-subject first cohort. Across 398 genotyped donors of the cohort, an average of about 240,000 unique TCR beta nucleotide sequences per donor were sequenced, and 15% to 20% of those sequences were non-productive. The number of typed donors differed by locus: about 620-640 for A, B, C, DRB1 and DQB1; approximately 520 for DQA1; approximately 600 for DPA1; and some 470 for DPB1. To predict cytomegalovirus infection status, the study brought together high-throughput TCR immunosequencing, statistical association of individual TCRs with disease status, and machine learning. Among the roughly 390 genotyped donors, around 81% belonged to the genetic ancestry cluster associated with self-reported Caucasian donors. Several DR-DQ haplotypes were handled as single units for association and clustering because linkage in the cohort was strong. Alongside the repertoire data, information on donor age, sex, ethnicity and CMV serostatus was compiled. The study aimed to test whether cataloging public T cell receptors could reveal signatures of past pathogen exposure. Class I and class II HLA loci were covered by the typing at four-digit resolution. The T cell repertoires of around 730 subjects were profiled by immunosequencing and related to cytomegalovirus serostatus. In an earlier analysis of roughly 600 of the donors, high-throughput TCR beta sequencing was used to judge whether each TCR beta V gene segment behaved as functional or pseudogenic. About 280 gigabases of sequencing data and around 88 million unique TCR sequences made up an early release that covered around 640 HLA-typed donors. Study-wide findings and limitations: A group of highly shared sequence variants was considered likely to be a technical artifact of the sequencing pipeline. In a later analysis, 15,000 to 20,000 TCR beta sequences were associated with specific HLA alleles at a false discovery rate of 0.05. Compared with the approximately 670-donor mean, donors in an Asian-associated ancestry cluster had fewer N-insertions in productive TCRs, according to a later genetic analysis. In the study, approximately 150 TCR beta chains were listed as associated with cytomegalovirus. The 87-base-pair reads could not distinguish some IMGT-functional V segments, including TRBV6-2 and TRBV6-3, so those segments were excluded. Presence/absence analyses assumed roughly uniform sequencing depth across donors, an assumption that may not hold. Most CMV-associated TCR beta chains appeared to be HLA-restricted in a later analysis, and the HLA associations seemed to be driven largely by CMV exposure. In a later analysis, several top co-occurrence clusters were reported to appear linked to parvovirus B19, influenza, CMV and Epstein-Barr virus. When HLA alleles, especially DR and DQ, strongly co-occurred, TCR associations were difficult to assign to individual alleles. A later analysis found that TCR association rates varied across HLA loci, with DRB1 alleles showing the most associated TCRs and HLA-C alleles the fewest. In this cohort, only TCR beta chains were sequenced, and detectable features were limited by the absence of alpha or paired-chain data. CMV serostatus was the only immune exposure information available for the cohort. Because HLA typing was unavailable for some donors at each locus, only the typed subset was used in association tests. Correlated functional status among segregating V segments might be attributable to linkage disequilibrium, but an unknown experimental factor could not be ruled out. In an earlier analysis of over 550 of the donors, most TCR beta V segments were observed in productive rearrangements about 87% or about 30% of the time, broadly matching IMGT annotations. A later genetic analysis associated a missense DCLRE1C variant with V-gene and J-gene trimming of TCR beta chains, and an independent cohort replicated the association. Most TCR sequences were seen in very few donors, while some public TCRs were found in many individuals. A later analysis found that HLA-associated TCR beta chains were more clonally expanded and had lower generation probabilities than equally common non-associated chains. Because counts were too low, 15 to 20 rarely observed V segments, including chromosome 9 orphons, were excluded from the earlier analysis of 587 of the donors. In vitro tests confirmed that three of the cytomegalovirus-associated TCR beta chains recognize cytomegalovirus antigens. The classifier was reported to diagnose cytomegalovirus status with high specificity and sensitivity in both the original cohort and the validation cohort. A further reported finding was that TCR beta sequences accurately predicted the HLA-A and HLA-B alleles for most subjects in the first cohort. According to the authors, the approach could potentially be generalized to other disease states and immunological phenotypes.

In total, 630 or so healthy bone marrow donors made up the cohort. All cohort members were sampled while nominally healthy, although unrecorded immune exposures were likely present. The donor was CMV seronegative and belonged to the group of 352 seronegative cohort members. A peripheral blood sample was collected from each donor, and TCR beta sequencing was performed on peripheral blood mononuclear cells. Genomic DNA was extracted from the blood cell samples with the Qiagen DNeasy Blood Extraction Kit. V is reduced by 2 bases and J by 5 bases, leaving a spacing of 14 bases between them. Per the germline V gene, SGHDT is the CDR1 and YYEEEE is the CDR2. The CDR3 holds 14 amino acids from the cysteine to the phenylalanine. The sequence is cut down to CDR3 DNA, 42 bases in frame from base 1.

The chain links TRBV5-6 with TRBJ2-7; possibly the D gene is TRBD2, per 7 matching bases. This clonotype was sampled from a woman in her 40s in good health and CMV-seronegative. The sequencing sample was made of PBMCs. The DNA reads TGTGCCAGCAGCTTCGTGGGAGGGGGGAACGAGCAGTACTTC. Its protein reads: CASSFVGGGNEQYF. Outside the CDR3, residues come from the reference TRBV5-6 and TRBJ2-7 proteins, so the full variable domain is: DAGVTQSPTHLIKTRGQQVTLRCSPKSGHDTVSWYQQALGQGPQFIFQYYEEEERQRGNFPDRFSGHQFPNYSSELNVNALLLGDSALYLCASSFVGGGNEQYFGPGTRLTVT.